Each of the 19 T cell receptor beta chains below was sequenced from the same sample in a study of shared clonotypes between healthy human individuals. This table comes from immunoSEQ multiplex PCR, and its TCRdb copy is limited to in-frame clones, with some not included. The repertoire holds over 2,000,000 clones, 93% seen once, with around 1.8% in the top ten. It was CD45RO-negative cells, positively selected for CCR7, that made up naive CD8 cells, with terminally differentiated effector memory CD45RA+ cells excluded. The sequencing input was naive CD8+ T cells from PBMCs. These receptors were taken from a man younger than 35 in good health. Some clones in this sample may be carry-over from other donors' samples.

The chain's CDR3 is CASSFYWRDSYNEQFF. The DNA for the CDR3 is TGTGCCAGCAGCTTTTATTGGCGGGACTCCTACAATGAGCAGTTCTTC. The rearrangement links TRBV13 to TRBJ2-1; weak D call: TRBD2 (6 bases). V dropped 3 bases and J dropped 0 bases, with 12 bases sitting between them. The germline V gene has CDR1 PRHDT and CDR2 FYEKMQ (reference sequence). The CDR3 contains 16 residues.

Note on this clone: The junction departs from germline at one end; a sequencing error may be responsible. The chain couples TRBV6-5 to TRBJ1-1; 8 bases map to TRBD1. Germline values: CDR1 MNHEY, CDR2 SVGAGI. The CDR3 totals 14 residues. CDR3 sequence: CASGYGQGETEAFF. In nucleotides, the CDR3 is TGTGCCAGCGGTTACGGACAGGGCGAGACTGAAGCTTTCTTT.

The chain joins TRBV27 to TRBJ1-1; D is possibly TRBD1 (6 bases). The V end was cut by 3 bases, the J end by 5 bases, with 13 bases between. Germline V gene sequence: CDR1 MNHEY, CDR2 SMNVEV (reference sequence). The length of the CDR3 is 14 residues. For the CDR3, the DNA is TGTGCCAGCAGTTTGGCCGGGGGGCGAACTGAAGCTTTCTTT. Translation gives CASSLAGGRTEAFF.

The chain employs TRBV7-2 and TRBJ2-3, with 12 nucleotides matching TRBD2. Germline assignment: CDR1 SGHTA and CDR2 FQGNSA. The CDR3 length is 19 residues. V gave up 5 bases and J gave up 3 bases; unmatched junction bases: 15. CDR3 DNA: TGTGCCAGCAGCCCCGTTGCCCTACTAGCGGGAGGAATAACAGATACGCAGTATTTT. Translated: CASSPVALLAGGITDTQYF.

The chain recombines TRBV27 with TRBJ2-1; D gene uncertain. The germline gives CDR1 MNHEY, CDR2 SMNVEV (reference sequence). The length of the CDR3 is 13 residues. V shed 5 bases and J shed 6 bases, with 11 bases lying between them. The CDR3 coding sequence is TGTGCCAGCAGTGACCGGGTGCTCAATGAGCAGTTCTTC. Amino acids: CASSDRVLNEQFF.

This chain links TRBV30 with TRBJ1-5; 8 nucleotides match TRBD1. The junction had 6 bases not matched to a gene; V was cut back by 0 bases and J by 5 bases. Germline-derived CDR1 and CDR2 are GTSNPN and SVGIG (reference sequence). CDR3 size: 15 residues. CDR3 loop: CAWSVRTGRDQPQHF. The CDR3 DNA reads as TGTGCCTGGAGTGTACGGACAGGGAGAGATCAGCCCCAGCATTTT.

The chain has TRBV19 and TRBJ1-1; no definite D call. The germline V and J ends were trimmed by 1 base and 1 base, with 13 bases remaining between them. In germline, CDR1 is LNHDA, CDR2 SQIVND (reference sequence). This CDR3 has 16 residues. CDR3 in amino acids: CASSIVTQKKNTEAFF. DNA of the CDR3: TGTGCCAGTAGTATAGTCACGCAGAAGAAGAACACTGAAGCTTTCTTT.

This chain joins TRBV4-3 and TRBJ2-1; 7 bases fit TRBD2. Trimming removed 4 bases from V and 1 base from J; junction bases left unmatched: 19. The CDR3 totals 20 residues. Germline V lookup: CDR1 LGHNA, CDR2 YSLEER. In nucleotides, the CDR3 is TGCGCCAGCAGCCTTACTTTTGGGACCTTAGCGGGCCTTTCCTACAATGAGCAGTTCTTC. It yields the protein CASSLTFGTLAGLSYNEQFF.

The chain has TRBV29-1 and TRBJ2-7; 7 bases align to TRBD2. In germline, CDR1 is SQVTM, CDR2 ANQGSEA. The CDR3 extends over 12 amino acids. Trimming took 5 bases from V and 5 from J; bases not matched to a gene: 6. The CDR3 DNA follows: TGCAGCGTTATCCAGCGGGGTCACGAGCAGTACTTC. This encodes CSVIQRGHEQYF.

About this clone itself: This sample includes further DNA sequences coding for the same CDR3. The CDR3 sequence is CASSPGGYEQYF. CDR3 DNA sequence: TGTGCCAGCAGTCCAGGGGGGTACGAGCAGTACTTC. The chain employs TRBV6-5 and TRBJ2-7; D may be TRBD1 (7 bases). Germline CDR1 MNHEY, CDR2 SVGAGI. The CDR3 is made up of 12 amino acids. Trimming shortened V by 5 bases and J by 4 bases, and 9 bases separated the two germline ends.

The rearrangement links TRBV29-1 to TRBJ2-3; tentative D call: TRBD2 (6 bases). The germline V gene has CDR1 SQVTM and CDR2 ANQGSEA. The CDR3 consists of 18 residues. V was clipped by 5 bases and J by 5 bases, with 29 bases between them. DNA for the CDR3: TGCAGCGTTATACCCGAGGAGGCGGTCATTAGAGCGGGAGATACGCAGTATTTT. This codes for CSVIPEEAVIRAGDTQYF.

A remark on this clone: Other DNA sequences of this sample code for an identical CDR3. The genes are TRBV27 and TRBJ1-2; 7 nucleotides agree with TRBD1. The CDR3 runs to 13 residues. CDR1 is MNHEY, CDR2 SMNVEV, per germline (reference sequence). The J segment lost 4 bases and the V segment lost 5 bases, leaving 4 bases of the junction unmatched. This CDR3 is CASSPRQGYGYTF. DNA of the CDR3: TGTGCCAGCAGTCCCCGACAGGGCTATGGCTACACCTTC.

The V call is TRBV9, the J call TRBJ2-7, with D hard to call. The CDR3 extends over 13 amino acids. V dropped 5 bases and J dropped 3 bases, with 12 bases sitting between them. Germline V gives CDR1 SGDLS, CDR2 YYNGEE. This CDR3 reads CASSGDSYYEQYF. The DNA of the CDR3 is TGTGCCAGCAGTGGGGATTCCTACTACGAGCAGTACTTC.

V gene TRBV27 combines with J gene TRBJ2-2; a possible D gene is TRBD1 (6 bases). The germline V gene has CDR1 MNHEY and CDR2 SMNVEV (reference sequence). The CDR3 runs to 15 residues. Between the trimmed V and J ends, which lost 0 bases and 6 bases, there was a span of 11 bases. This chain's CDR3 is CASSLSAGDAGELFF. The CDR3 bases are TGTGCCAGCAGTTTATCTGCAGGGGACGCCGGGGAGCTGTTTTTT.

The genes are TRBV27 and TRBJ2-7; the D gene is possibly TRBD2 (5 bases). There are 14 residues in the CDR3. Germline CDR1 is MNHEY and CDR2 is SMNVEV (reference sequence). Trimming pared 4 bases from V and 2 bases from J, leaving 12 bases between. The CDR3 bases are TGTGCCAGCAGTTCCCTTGAGGGTGCCTACGAGCAGTACTTC. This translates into CASSSLEGAYEQYF.

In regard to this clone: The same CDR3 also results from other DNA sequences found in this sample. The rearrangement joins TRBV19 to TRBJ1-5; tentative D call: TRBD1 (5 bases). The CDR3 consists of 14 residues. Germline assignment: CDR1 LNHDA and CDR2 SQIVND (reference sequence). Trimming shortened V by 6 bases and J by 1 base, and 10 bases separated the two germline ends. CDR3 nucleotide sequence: TGTGCCAGTAGAGTACGGGACAGCAATCAGCCCCAGCATTTT. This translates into CASRVRDSNQPQHF.

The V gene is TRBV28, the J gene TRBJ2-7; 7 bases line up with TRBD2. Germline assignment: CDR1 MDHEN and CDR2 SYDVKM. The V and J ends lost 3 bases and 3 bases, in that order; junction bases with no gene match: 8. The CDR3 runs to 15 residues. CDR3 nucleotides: TGTGCCAGCAGTTTTATCTCTAGCGGTGTCTACGAGCAGTACTTC. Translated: CASSFISSGVYEQYF. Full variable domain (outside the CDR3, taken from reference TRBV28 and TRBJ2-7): DVKVTQSSRYLVKRTGEKVFLECVQDMDHENMFWYRQDPGLGLRLIYFSYDVKMKEKGDIPEGYSVSREKKERFSLILESASTNQTSMYLCASSFISSGVYEQYFGPGTRLTVT.

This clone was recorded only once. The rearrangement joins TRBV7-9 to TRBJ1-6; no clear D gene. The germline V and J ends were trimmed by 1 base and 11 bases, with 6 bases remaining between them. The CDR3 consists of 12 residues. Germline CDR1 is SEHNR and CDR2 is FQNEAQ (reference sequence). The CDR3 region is CASSLGEAPLHF. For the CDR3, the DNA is TGTGCCAGCAGCTTAGGAGAAGCACCCCTCCACTTT.

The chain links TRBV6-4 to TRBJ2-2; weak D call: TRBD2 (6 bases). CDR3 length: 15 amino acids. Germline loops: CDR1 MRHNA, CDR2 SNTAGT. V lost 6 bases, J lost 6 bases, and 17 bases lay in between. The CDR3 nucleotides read TGTGCCAGCAGCCCGGGGGTCGGAGTCTCCGGGGAGCTGTTTTTT. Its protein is CASSPGVGVSGELFF.